Following are 28 T cell receptor beta chains from one sample sequenced in a study of identical twins. One entry per CDR3 protein, called by TCRdb with MiXCR from the 5' RACE reads. The profile shows about 530,000 distinct CDR3 sequences, 20% to 25% of them singletons. These same data were also listed under a study on yellow fever vaccine responses in identical twins.

The sequenced material came from CD4+ T cells sorted from blood. The receptors here all came from a woman aged 18-30 years in good health.

The chain recombines TRBV10-3 with TRBJ2-3; D gene unclear. Germline V gene lookup returns CDR1 ENHRY and CDR2 SYGVKD. This CDR3 is 15 amino acids long. V dropped 3 bases and J dropped 0 bases, with 10 bases sitting between them. In nucleotides, the CDR3 is TGTGCCATCAGTGATGTGGCCAGTAGCACAGATACGCAGTATTTT. Its translation: CAISDVASSTDTQYF.

The rearrangement links TRBV7-8 to TRBJ2-7, with D tentatively TRBD1 (5 bases). The CDR3 sequence is 14 residues long. Trimming pared 1 base from V and 6 bases from J, leaving 13 bases between. Germline CDR1 SGHVS, CDR2 FQNEAQ. CDR3 region: CASSLDFQGSEQYF. DNA for the CDR3: TGTGCCAGCAGCTTAGATTTCCAGGGAAGCGAGCAGTACTTC.

The V and J genes are TRBV5-1 and TRBJ2-1, with TRBD1 matching 7 bases. V gave up 5 bases and J gave up 0 bases; unmatched junction bases: 8. The CDR3 loop spans 16 amino acids. Germline CDR1 and CDR2: SGHRS and YFSETQ. The DNA of the CDR3 is TGCGCCAGCAGACCGGGACAGTTAAGCTCCTACAATGAGCAGTTCTTC. Translated: CASRPGQLSSYNEQFF.

The CDR3 DNA follows: TGTGCCAGCAGCAGGGGACCGACGTCTAATTCACCCCTCCACTTT. Residues: CASSRGPTSNSPLHF. The chain links TRBV9 to TRBJ1-6; weak D call: TRBD1 (5 bases). Germline CDR1 is SGDLS and CDR2 is YYNGEE. The CDR3 is made up of 15 amino acids. The V and J ends lost 4 bases and 6 bases respectively, with 14 bases between them.

This chain links TRBV2 with TRBJ2-1; 11 nucleotides agree with TRBD2. Germline CDR1 SNHLY, CDR2 FYNNEI. V lost 8 bases to trimming and J lost 3 bases; unmatched junction nucleotides: 9. This CDR3 region has 16 residues. The CDR3 bases are TGTGCCAGCCAGGAGGGGGGGACTAGCGGCTACAATGAGCAGTTCTTC. Translation gives CASQEGGTSGYNEQFF. Supplemented by reference TRBV2 and TRBJ2-1, the full variable domain reads EPEVTQTPSHQVTQMGQEVILRCVPISNHLYFYWYRQILGQKVEFLVSFYNNEISEKSEIFDDQFSVERPDGSNFTLKIRSTKLEDSAMYFCASQEGGTSGYNEQFFGPGTRLTVL.

This clonotype has more than one count but fewer than ten. The V and J genes are TRBV3-1 and TRBJ2-3; 12 bases align to TRBD2. V trimming: 0 bases; J trimming: 4 bases; junction bases outside the gene matches: 5. The V gene's germline CDR1 is LGHDT and CDR2 YNNKEL (reference sequence). The CDR3 sequence is 17 residues long. DNA for the CDR3: TGTGCCAGCAGCCAAGACGGCCTAGCGGGGGGGGCAGATACGCAGTATTTT. Translated: CASSQDGLAGGADTQYF.

There are a few counts of this clonotype. V gene TRBV10-3 combines with J gene TRBJ2-7; possible D gene TRBD2, 5 bases. The CDR3 runs 12 residues. The germline V and J ends were trimmed by 6 bases and 5 bases, with 11 bases remaining between them. The germline V gene encodes CDR1 ENHRY and CDR2 SYGVKD. CDR3 region: CAISGGLNEQYF. CDR3 nucleotide sequence: TGTGCCATCAGCGGAGGACTCAACGAGCAGTACTTC.

The V call is TRBV2, the J call TRBJ2-1; D tentatively reads TRBD1 or TRBD2 (5 bases each). V was shortened by 7 bases and J by 7 bases, with 11 bases between the two germline ends. CDR3 size: 12 residues. Looked up from germline, CDR1 is SNHLY and CDR2 is FYNNEI. CDR3 bases: TGTGCCAGCAAACGGGACGGGAATGAGCAGTTCTTC. Residues: CASKRDGNEQFF.

In regard to this clonotype: At one end the junction does not follow the germline gene, possibly because of a read error. The chain links TRBV20-1 to TRBJ2-5; D is possibly TRBD2 (6 bases). This CDR3 contains 14 residues. Germline CDR1 is DFQATT and CDR2 is SNEGSKA (reference sequence). The CDR3 DNA follows: TGCACTGCTAGAGATCGGGGGACTTCGGGGACCCAGTACTTC. Its protein product is CTARDRGTSGTQYF.

The chain combines TRBV20-1 with TRBJ1-2, with a weak D call TRBD1 (5 bases). Germline V gene data show CDR1 as DFQATT and CDR2 as SNEGSKA (reference sequence). This CDR3 contains 14 residues. V was shortened by 3 bases and J by 2 bases, with 13 bases between the two germline ends. Here the CDR3 DNA reads TGCAGTGCTAGGACTGGGGCTCCAAACTATGGCTACACCTTC. Residues: CSARTGAPNYGYTF.

This clonotype has only a few counts. This chain links TRBV27 with TRBJ1-2; 12 nucleotides agree with TRBD1. CDR1 is MNHEY, CDR2 SMNVEV, per germline (reference sequence). With V trimmed by 6 bases and J by 8 bases, 10 bases remained unmatched. CDR3 length: 15 residues. The CDR3 DNA follows: TGTGCCAGCAGAGGGGACAGGGGGCTAACGGGCGGCTACACCTTC. This sequence encodes CASRGDRGLTGGYTF.

The gene calls are TRBV6-1 and TRBJ1-1, with 7 bases that match TRBD1. The CDR3 is made up of 14 amino acids. Germline CDR1 is MNHNS and CDR2 is SASEGT. Trimming cost V 5 bases and J 1 base; bases outside gene matches: 4. The CDR3 reads CASSTTGKNTEAFF. In DNA, the CDR3 is TGTGCCAGCAGTACGACAGGGAAGAACACTGAAGCTTTCTTT.

The chain employs TRBV24-1 and TRBJ2-1; the D gene is possibly TRBD1 (5 bases). The CDR3 is 13 amino acids. CDR1 is KGHDR, CDR2 SFDVKD, per germline. The V and J ends lost 7 bases and 7 bases respectively, with 13 bases between them. The CDR3 DNA reads as TGTGCCACCAGGCAGGGATTAGGGAATGAGCAGTTCTTC. Amino acids: CATRQGLGNEQFF.

This clonotype has just a few counts. V usage is TRBV29-1 and J usage is TRBJ2-3; 10 nucleotides align to TRBD2. CDR1 and CDR2 from the germline V gene are SQVTM and ANQGSEA. The CDR3 contains 16 residues. V trimming: 1 base; J trimming: 4 bases; junction bases outside the gene matches: 8. The CDR3 DNA is TGCAGCGTTGAAGGAGCGGGAGGGCCCGGCGCAGATACGCAGTATTTT. Its translation is CSVEGAGGPGADTQYF.

This chain uses TRBV25-1 with TRBJ2-7; D unclear. Germline CDR1 reads MGHDK; CDR2 reads SYGVNS. The CDR3 length is 12 residues. Trimming left V 0 bases short and J 6 bases short, with 6 bases between. CDR3 coding DNA: TGTGCCAGCAGTGAATATATGGGCGAGCAGTACTTC. It encodes CASSEYMGEQYF.

The chain uses TRBV4-1 and TRBJ2-1; D gene uncertain. Germline V CDR1 and CDR2: MGHRA, YSYEKL. V was shortened by 0 bases and J by 0 bases, with 12 bases between the two germline ends. The CDR3 contains 17 residues. The chain's CDR3 is CASSQDVQRNSYNEQFF. DNA of the CDR3: TGCGCCAGCAGCCAAGATGTTCAACGGAACTCCTACAATGAGCAGTTCTTC.

J is TRBJ2-1 and V is TRBV7-9, with D hard to call. The CDR3 totals 17 residues. Germline lookup yields CDR1 SEHNR and CDR2 FQNEAQ (reference sequence). The V end was cut by 1 base, the J end by 1 base, with 14 bases between. CDR3 nucleotide sequence: TGTGCCAGCAGCTTAGAACTTCTTGGCGGATCCTACAATGAGCAGTTCTTC. Its protein is CASSLELLGGSYNEQFF.

The chain recombines TRBV12-3 or TRBV12-4 with TRBJ2-3; 11 bases are shared with TRBD2. This CDR3 comprises 16 residues. V dropped 7 bases and J dropped 1; count of bases not matched to a gene: 7. Here the CDR3 DNA reads TGTGCCAGCATGCCGGGACTAGCGGCCGGCACAGATACGCAGTATTTT. This encodes CASMPGLAAGTDTQYF.

In this sample, this clonotype turned up a few times. J is TRBJ2-5 and V is TRBV2; D possibly corresponds to TRBD2 (6 bases). This CDR3 is 15 amino acids long. In germline, CDR1 is SNHLY, CDR2 FYNNEI. V was trimmed by 2 bases and J by 2 bases, leaving 12 bases between them. Here the CDR3 reads CASSERLAGQETQYF. The CDR3, as DNA: TGTGCCAGCAGTGAACGTCTTGCGGGACAAGAGACCCAGTACTTC.

The chain recombines TRBV20-1 with TRBJ2-7; 10 bases are a match to TRBD2. Germline CDR1 reads DFQATT; CDR2 reads SNEGSKA (reference sequence). The CDR3 sequence is 13 residues long. Germline trimming cut 4 bases from V and 4 bases from J; bases unmatched to any gene: 4. In DNA form, the CDR3 reads TGCAGTGCTACTAGCGGGGGATTTTACGAGCAGTACGTC. Its translation: CSATSGGFYEQYV.

J is TRBJ1-4 and V is TRBV14; D gene ambiguous. Germline CDR1 is SGHDN and CDR2 is FVKESK. This CDR3 has 14 residues. V was cut by 1 base and J by 4 bases, with 7 bases left in between. In nucleotides, the CDR3 is TGTGCCAGCAGCCAAGGGGTCATTAATGAAAAACTGTTTTTT. Translation gives CASSQGVINEKLFF.

This clonotype was counted between two and nine times. The V call is TRBV27, the J call TRBJ1-5; 9 bases align to TRBD1. J lost 3 bases, V lost 8 bases, and 2 bases had no gene match. This CDR3 comprises 13 residues. The germline V gene has CDR1 MNHEY and CDR2 SMNVEV (reference sequence). The CDR3 here is CASRQGVNQPQHF. The CDR3 nucleotides are TGTGCCAGCCGACAGGGGGTCAATCAGCCCCAGCATTTT.

The chain combines TRBV5-1 with TRBJ2-1; 7 bases fit TRBD1. Germline-derived CDR1 and CDR2 are SGHRS and YFSETQ. J lost 6 bases, V lost 4 bases, and 4 bases had no gene match. The CDR3 extends over 13 amino acids. In DNA form, the CDR3 reads TGCGCCAGCAGCACCAGGGACAGCAATGAGCAGTTCTTC. Protein: CASSTRDSNEQFF.

The chain links TRBV28 to TRBJ2-7, with D maybe TRBD2 (6 bases). This CDR3 contains 14 residues. Germline lookup yields CDR1 MDHEN and CDR2 SYDVKM. V lost 2 bases, J lost 3 bases, and 11 bases lay in between. The DNA of the CDR3 is TGTGCCAGCAGTTTAATACTAGCAGTCTACGAGCAGTACTTC. Translation gives CASSLILAVYEQYF.

This chain links TRBV28 with TRBJ2-7; 7 bases match TRBD1. V was pared by 1 base and J by 0 bases, with 6 bases of the junction left unmatched. This CDR3 region has 16 residues. Germline CDR1 MDHEN, CDR2 SYDVKM. The chain's CDR3 is CASSLSGQASSYEQYF. The CDR3 DNA is TGTGCCAGCAGTTTATCCGGACAGGCCAGCTCCTACGAGCAGTACTTC.

The V and J genes are TRBV10-3 and TRBJ1-4; D remains unclear. Germline values: CDR1 ENHRY, CDR2 SYGVKD. Trimming left V 0 bases short and J 4 bases short, with 0 bases between. The CDR3 contains 12 residues. The CDR3 DNA is TGTGCCATCAGTGAGTCTAATGAAAAACTGTTTTTT. This encodes CAISESNEKLFF.

This clonotype appeared a single time. The chain is built from TRBV5-8 and TRBJ2-1, with D perhaps being TRBD1 or TRBD2 (5 bases each). This CDR3 has 13 residues. CDR1 is SGHTS, CDR2 YDEGEE, per germline. V dropped 4 bases and J dropped 5 bases, with 10 bases sitting between them. CDR3 in amino acids: CASSAGGHNEQFF. The CDR3 bases are TGTGCCAGCAGCGCTGGGGGTCACAATGAGCAGTTCTTC.

The V gene is TRBV6-1, the J gene TRBJ2-3; D is ambiguous. The CDR3 covers 12 residues. Germline V gene data show CDR1 as MNHNS and CDR2 as SASEGT. V lost 7 bases and J 6 bases, leaving 11 bases between the germline ends. CDR3: CASNLKPDTQYF. CDR3 DNA: TGTGCCAGCAACCTAAAGCCGGATACGCAGTATTTT.